Below, 10 T cell receptor beta chains from the same sample are listed, as sequenced in a study of Ad26.COV2.S vaccination and SARS-CoV-2 variants. Repertoires were generated with immunoSEQ multiplex PCR, while TCRdb's copy carries only in-frame clones and drops some. This sample has around 450,000 clones; roughly 90% occur once, and the top ten carry less than 4.5%. As for treatment: some 19 received Ad26.COV2.S at low or high dose, single or two shots; 5 received placebo; per-sample allocation not given. Collection of samples fell on day 63 after the first vaccine or placebo injection. Source: peripheral blood, taken in a trial of Ad26.COV2.S vaccine versus placebo. These receptors came from a person aged 18-60 years who received the Ad26.COV2.S COVID-19 vaccine or a placebo.

The chain has TRBV30 and TRBJ2-7; 7 positions agree with TRBD1. This CDR3 comprises 14 residues. Germline CDR1 reads GTSNPN; CDR2 reads SVGIG (reference sequence). Trimming took 3 bases from V and 1 from J; bases not matched to a gene: 6. In nucleotides, the CDR3 is TGTGCCTGGAGCCGACAGGGTCGGTCCTACGAGCAGTACTTC. Encoded protein: CAWSRQGRSYEQYF.

The J gene is TRBJ2-7, the V gene TRBV10-3; D unresolved. Looked up from germline, CDR1 is ENHRY and CDR2 is SYGVKD. Trimming left V 3 bases short and J 2 bases short, with 14 bases between. CDR3 length: 15 amino acids. CDR3 nucleotides: TGTGCCATCAGTGATATCCGGGCATCTCCCTACGAGCAGTACTTC. It encodes CAISDIRASPYEQYF.

The chain couples TRBV7-2 to TRBJ1-3, with D maybe TRBD1 (5 bases). This CDR3 comprises 16 residues. Germline V gene sequence: CDR1 SGHTA, CDR2 FQGNSA. Trimming shortened V by 5 bases and J by 2 bases, and 16 bases separated the two germline ends. CDR3 sequence reads: CASSRWRSGTGNTIYF. Written as DNA, the CDR3 is TGTGCCAGCAGCCGCTGGAGGTCAGGGACTGGAAACACCATATATTTT.

This chain joins TRBV4-1 and TRBJ2-3, with TRBD2 as a possible D gene (7 bases). The CDR3 runs 17 residues. The germline V gene has CDR1 MGHRA and CDR2 YSYEKL. Trimming stripped 4 bases from V and 1 base from J, with 18 bases between. In nucleotides, the CDR3 is TGCGCCAGCAGCCCGCGATTCGGCGGGGGCCGCACAGATACGCAGTATTTT. This codes for CASSPRFGGGRTDTQYF.

This chain links TRBV2 with TRBJ1-6; 7 nucleotides line up with TRBD1. Trimming at V came to 6 bases and at J to 8 bases, leaving 7 bases not matched to a gene. The CDR3 sequence is 14 residues long. In germline, CDR1 is SNHLY, CDR2 FYNNEI. This CDR3 reads CASSMTGRDSPLHF. CDR3 sequence (DNA): TGTGCCAGCAGCATGACAGGGCGCGATTCACCCCTCCACTTT.

The V gene is TRBV19, the J gene TRBJ2-3; 7 bases are a match to TRBD1. The CDR3 is 15 residues long. Germline lookup yields CDR1 LNHDA and CDR2 SQIVND (reference sequence). Trimming removed 3 bases from V and 5 bases from J; junction bases left unmatched: 8. This CDR3 reads CASSIRDRAGDTQYF. The DNA of the CDR3 is TGTGCCAGTAGTATCCGAGACAGGGCTGGAGATACGCAGTATTTT.

On this clone: One end of the junction is discordant with germline, which a read error may explain. The chain combines TRBV6-5 with TRBJ2-1; D possibly corresponds to TRBD1 (5 bases). CDR1 MNHEY and CDR2 SVGAGI come from the germline V gene. This CDR3 contains 14 residues. CDR3 bases: TGTGCCAGCAGTGACTCAGGGCTTTACAATGAGCAGTTCTTC. Translating it yields CASSDSGLYNEQFF.

The gene calls are TRBV28 and TRBJ1-1; no firm D call. V was trimmed by 6 bases and J by 0 bases, leaving 8 bases between them. This CDR3 comprises 13 residues. Per germline, CDR1 MDHEN and CDR2 SYDVKM. The CDR3: CASRELMNTEAFF. For the CDR3, the DNA is TGTGCCAGCAGGGAGCTCATGAACACTGAAGCTTTCTTT. The whole variable domain, remainder taken from reference TRBV28 and TRBJ1-1, is DVKVTQSSRYLVKRTGEKVFLECVQDMDHENMFWYRQDPGLGLRLIYFSYDVKMKEKGDIPEGYSVSREKKERFSLILESASTNQTSMYLCASRELMNTEAFFGQGTRLTVV.

The chain is built from TRBV5-1 and TRBJ2-7; TRBD1 matches 7 bases. Germline-derived CDR1 and CDR2 are SGHRS and YFSETQ. V trimming: 3 bases; J trimming: 5 bases; junction bases outside the gene matches: 11. This CDR3 has 15 amino acids. The CDR3 loop is CASSSYRGIGNEQYF. CDR3 bases: TGCGCCAGCAGCTCCTACAGGGGTATTGGCAACGAGCAGTACTTC. Using reference TRBV5-1 and TRBJ2-7 for the parts outside the CDR3, the full variable domain is KAGVTQTPRYLIKTRGQQVTLSCSPISGHRSVSWYQQTPGQGLQFLFEYFSETQRNKGNFPGRFSGRQFSNSRSEMNVSTLELGDSALYLCASSSYRGIGNEQYFGPGTRLTVT.

The CDR3 DNA reads TGTGCCAGCAGCCAAGCCAGACTAGCGGGGGGGCCATTCAATGAGCAGTTCTTC. This translates into CASSQARLAGGPFNEQFF. The rearrangement uses TRBV4-2 and TRBJ2-1, with 14 bases matching TRBD2. Germline loops: CDR1 LGHNA, CDR2 YNFKEQ. The CDR3 has 18 residues. Losses at the gene ends were 1 base for V and 6 bases for J; bases not matched to a gene: 8.